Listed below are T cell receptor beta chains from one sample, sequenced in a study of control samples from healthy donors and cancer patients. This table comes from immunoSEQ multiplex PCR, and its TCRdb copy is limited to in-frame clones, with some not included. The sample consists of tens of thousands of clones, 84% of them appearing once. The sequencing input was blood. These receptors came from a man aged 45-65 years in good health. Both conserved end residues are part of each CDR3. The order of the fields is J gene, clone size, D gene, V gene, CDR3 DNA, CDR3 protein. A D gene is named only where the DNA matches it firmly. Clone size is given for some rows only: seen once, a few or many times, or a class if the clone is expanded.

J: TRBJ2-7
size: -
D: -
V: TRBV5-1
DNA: TGCGCCAGCAGCCCCACCCGGGACAACTCCTACGAGCAGTACTTC
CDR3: CASSPTRDNSYEQYF

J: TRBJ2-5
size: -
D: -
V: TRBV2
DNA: TGTGCCAGCAGGCAAGAGACCCAGTACTTC
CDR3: CASRQETQYF

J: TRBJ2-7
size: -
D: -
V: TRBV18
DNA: TGTGCCAGCTCACCACAGGCTCCTTCCTACGAGCAGTACTTC
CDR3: CASSPQAPSYEQYF

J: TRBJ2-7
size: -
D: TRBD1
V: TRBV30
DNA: TGTGCCTGGAGTGGACAGGGGGCTCACGAGCAGTACTTC
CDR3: CAWSGQGAHEQYF

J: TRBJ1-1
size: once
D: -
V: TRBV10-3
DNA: TGTGCCGTTGCACGGAACACTGAAGCTTTCTTT
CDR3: CAVARNTEAFF

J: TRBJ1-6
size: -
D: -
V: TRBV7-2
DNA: TGTGCCAGCAGCTTAGTCCCAGGGGTCAACAATTCACCCCTCCACTTT
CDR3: CASSLVPGVNNSPLHF

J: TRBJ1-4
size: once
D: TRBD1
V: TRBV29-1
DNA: TGCAGCGTAACGGGACAGGGGAATGAAAAACTGTTTTTT
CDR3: CSVTGQGNEKLFF

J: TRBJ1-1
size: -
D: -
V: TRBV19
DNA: TGTGCCAGTAGTATTTTGAGTGGACGAGCTTTCTTT
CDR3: CASSILSGRAFF

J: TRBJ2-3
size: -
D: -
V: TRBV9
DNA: TGTGCCAGCAGCGTAGGGGTGGGACTCCAAGCCCCAGATACGCAGTATTTT
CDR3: CASSVGVGLQAPDTQYF

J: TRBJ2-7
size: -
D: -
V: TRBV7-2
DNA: TGTGCCAGCAGCTTATTTTCAAAGTCGCAGTACTTC
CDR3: CASSLFSKSQYF

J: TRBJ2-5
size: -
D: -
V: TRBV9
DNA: TGTGCCAGCAGCCCCCGCCCAGACCGCCAAGAGACCCAGTACTTC
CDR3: CASSPRPDRQETQYF

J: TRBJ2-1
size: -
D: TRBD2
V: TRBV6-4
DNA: TGTGCCAGCAGTCTGAGCGGGAGCTCCTACAATGAGCAGTTCTTC
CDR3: CASSLSGSSYNEQFF

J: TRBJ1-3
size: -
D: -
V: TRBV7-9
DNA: TGTGCCAGCAGACAAGGAGGGATCTCTGGAAACACCATATATTTT
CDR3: CASRQGGISGNTIYF

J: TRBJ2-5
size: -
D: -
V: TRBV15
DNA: TGTGCCACCAGCAGAGATCGGGGGGCCCCAGAGACCCAGTACTTC
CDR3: CATSRDRGAPETQYF

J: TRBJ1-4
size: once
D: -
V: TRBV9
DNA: TGTGCCAGCAGCGTAGTCGGGACAACTAATGAAAAACTGTTTTTT
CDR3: CASSVVGTTNEKLFF

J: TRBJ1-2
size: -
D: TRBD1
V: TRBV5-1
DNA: TGCGCCAGCACAGGGGGCGCCTATGGCTACACCTTC
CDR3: CASTGGAYGYTF

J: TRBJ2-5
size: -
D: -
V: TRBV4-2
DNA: TGTGCCAGCAGCCAAGAGGCGGGCACGGAAGCAGGCGGTTATTTTGAGACCCAGTACTTC
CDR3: CASSQEAGTEAGGYFETQYF

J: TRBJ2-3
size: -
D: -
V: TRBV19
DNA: TGTGCCAGTAGTATAAGGAGCAGCACAGATACGCAGTATTTT
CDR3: CASSIRSSTDTQYF

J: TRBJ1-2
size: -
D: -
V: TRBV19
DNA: TGTGCCAGTGGACAGTCCTATGGCTACACCTTC
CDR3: CASGQSYGYTF

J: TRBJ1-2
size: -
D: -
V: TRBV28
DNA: TGTGCCAGCAGTTTATACGGGGATCAGGGCTACACCTTC
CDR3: CASSLYGDQGYTF

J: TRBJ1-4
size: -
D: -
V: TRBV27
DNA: TGTGCCAGCAGTTCGATACAAGCAACTAATGAAAAACTGTTTTTT
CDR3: CASSSIQATNEKLFF

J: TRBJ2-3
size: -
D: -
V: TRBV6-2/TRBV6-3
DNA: TGTGCCAGCAGTTACCGTCCAGGGTCGGTCACAGATACGCAGTATTTT
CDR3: CASSYRPGSVTDTQYF

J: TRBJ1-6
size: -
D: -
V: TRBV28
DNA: TGTGCCAGCAGTTCACCGGGATCGAATTCACCCCTCCACTTT
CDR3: CASSSPGSNSPLHF

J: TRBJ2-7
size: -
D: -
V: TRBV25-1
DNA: TGTGCCAGCAGTGAATGGGTAACAGTTAACGAGCAGTACTTC
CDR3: CASSEWVTVNEQYF

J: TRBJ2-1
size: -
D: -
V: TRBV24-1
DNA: TGTGCCACCAGTGGGGATTACAATGAGCAGTTCTTC
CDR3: CATSGDYNEQFF

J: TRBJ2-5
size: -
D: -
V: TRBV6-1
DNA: TGTGCCAGCAGTGAGAGGAGGGAGACCCAGTACTTC
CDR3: CASSERRETQYF

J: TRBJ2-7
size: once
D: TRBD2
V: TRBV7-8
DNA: TGTGCCAGCAGCTTAGGTCGACTAGCGGCCTCCTACGAGCAGTACTTC
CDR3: CASSLGRLAASYEQYF

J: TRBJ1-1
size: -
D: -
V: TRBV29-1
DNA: TGCAGCCTCCGGGGGACCATGAACACTGAAGCTTTCTTT
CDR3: CSLRGTMNTEAFF

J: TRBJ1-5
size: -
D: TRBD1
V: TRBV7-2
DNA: TGTGCCAGCAGCTTAGAAACAGGGGCATTCAATCAGCCCCAGCATTTT
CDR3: CASSLETGAFNQPQHF

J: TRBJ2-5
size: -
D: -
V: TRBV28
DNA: TGTGCCAGCAGCCGTCCCGGGCGTGAAGAGACCCAGTACTTC
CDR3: CASSRPGREETQYF

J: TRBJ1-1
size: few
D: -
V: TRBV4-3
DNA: TGCGCCAGCAGCCAAGCGGTACTACAGGGTGAGTACACTGAAGCTTTCTTT
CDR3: CASSQAVLQGEYTEAFF

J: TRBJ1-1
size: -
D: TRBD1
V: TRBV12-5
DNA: TGTGCTAGTGGGCCGGGACAGCCGAACACTGAAGCTTTCTTT
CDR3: CASGPGQPNTEAFF

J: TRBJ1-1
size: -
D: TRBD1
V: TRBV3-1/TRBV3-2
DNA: TGTGCCAGCAGCCTTACAGGGGCGCTGAACACTGAAGCTTTCTTT
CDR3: CASSLTGALNTEAFF

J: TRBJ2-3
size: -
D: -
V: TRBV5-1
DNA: TGCGCCAGCAGCTTGGGCCCCACAGATACGCAGTATTTT
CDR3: CASSLGPTDTQYF

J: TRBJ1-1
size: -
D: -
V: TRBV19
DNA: TGTGCCAGTAGTATTTGGGGGCCGAACACTGAAGCTTTCTTT
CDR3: CASSIWGPNTEAFF

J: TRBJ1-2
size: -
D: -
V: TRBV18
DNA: TGTGCCAGCTCACCAGTCTTACAGGATGGCTACACCTTC
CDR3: CASSPVLQDGYTF